These T cell receptor beta chains were read from a single sample in a study of cytomegalovirus exposure and HLA in healthy donors. The table came from immunoSEQ multiplex PCR; TCRdb's copy has only in-frame clones and leaves some out. The data hold approximately 80,000 clones, with roughly 70% observed a single time. The sequenced sample was PBMCs. Receptor source: a man aged 25 to 40 in good health and CMV-seropositive. Both conserved end residues are part of each CDR3. A D gene is named only where the DNA matches it firmly. Size values are once, few and many counts, or a class for expanded clones, and some rows have none.

clone_size d_call j_call v_call cdr3_aa cdr3_nt
once - TRBJ1-2 TRBV6-5 CASSYGGEDGYTF TGTGCCAGCAGTTACGGGGGGGAGGACGGCTACACCTTC
- TRBD1 TRBJ1-3 TRBV6-5 CASSTDRELNTIYF TGTGCCAGCAGTACAGACAGGGAATTAAACACCATATATTTT
- - TRBJ2-1 TRBV28 CASHPPRQFNEQFF TGTGCCAGCCACCCCCCCCGACAGTTTAATGAGCAGTTCTTC
- TRBD2 TRBJ2-1 TRBV5-4 CASSLADVAYNEQFF TGTGCCAGCAGCCTAGCGGACGTGGCCTACAATGAGCAGTTCTTC
- TRBD2 TRBJ2-7 TRBV6-6 CASRAAGPYEQYF TGTGCCTCACGGGCAGCGGGACCCTACGAGCAGTACTTC
- TRBD1 TRBJ1-1 TRBV5-6 CASRPGQGLLDGNTEAFF TGTGCCAGCAGGCCGGGACAGGGACTCCTCGACGGGAACACTGAAGCTTTCTTT
- - TRBJ1-1 TRBV19 CASSIDRGPEAFF TGTGCCAGTAGTATTGATAGAGGTCCTGAAGCTTTCTTT
few - TRBJ1-4 TRBV15 CATSFLATNEKLFF TGTGCCACCAGCTTTCTTGCAACTAATGAAAAACTGTTTTTT
- - TRBJ1-1 TRBV19 CASSPVAGTEAFF TGTGCCAGTAGTCCAGTGGCGGGGACTGAAGCTTTCTTT
- TRBD1 TRBJ1-5 TRBV5-5 CASRRTGGNNQPQHF TGTGCCAGCAGAAGGACAGGGGGCAACAATCAGCCCCAGCATTTT
few TRBD1 TRBJ1-6 TRBV25-1 CASYSGGNSPLHF TGTGCCAGCTATTCAGGGGGCAATTCACCCCTCCACTTT
- TRBD2 TRBJ2-2 TRBV10-3 CAISVPRVAGGKNTGELFF TGTGCCATCAGTGTACCAAGGGTAGCGGGGGGGAAGAACACCGGGGAGCTGTTTTTT
- - TRBJ1-5 TRBV27 CASSLGSNQPQHF TGTGCCAGCAGTTTAGGCAGCAATCAGCCCCAGCATTTT
few TRBD1 TRBJ2-2 TRBV6-5 CASRPSTGGTGELFF TGTGCCAGCAGACCATCGACAGGGGGCACCGGGGAGCTGTTTTTT
- - TRBJ1-3 TRBV5-1 CASSPLTPPSGNTIYF TGCGCCAGCAGCCCGTTGACACCGCCCTCTGGAAACACCATATATTTT
- - TRBJ2-1 TRBV4-1 CASSQALYNEQFF TGCGCCAGCAGCCAGGCCCTCTACAATGAGCAGTTCTTC
- - TRBJ1-4 TRBV29-1 CSVAYGGENEKLFF TGCAGCGTTGCGTATGGCGGGGAGAATGAAAAACTGTTTTTT
few - TRBJ2-5 TRBV5-8 CASSPTGRTETQYF TGTGCCAGCAGCCCGACCGGGAGAACAGAGACCCAGTACTTC
- TRBD1 TRBJ1-1 TRBV2 CASTTEGARGAFF TGTGCCAGCACGACTGAGGGGGCGCGGGGAGCTTTCTTT
- TRBD1 TRBJ1-2 TRBV9 CASSVGDRGDGYTF TGTGCCAGCAGCGTAGGTGACAGGGGTGATGGCTACACCTTC
- TRBD1 TRBJ1-2 TRBV5-4 CASSLRQGAYGYTF TGTGCCAGCAGCTTGAGACAGGGGGCATATGGCTACACCTTC
- - TRBJ2-1 TRBV19 CASSRLAEQFF TGTGCCAGTAGTAGGCTAGCGGAGCAGTTCTTC
- TRBD2 TRBJ2-3 TRBV28 CASSILAEPMTDTQYF TGTGCCAGCAGTATTCTAGCGGAGCCGATGACAGATACGCAGTATTTT
- - TRBJ1-5 TRBV9 CASSVGGDGNQPQHF TGTGCCAGCAGCGTAGGGGGAGATGGGAATCAGCCCCAGCATTTT
- - TRBJ1-2 TRBV30 CAWSHGGALGYTF TGTGCCTGGAGTCACGGGGGGGCGCTTGGCTACACCTTC
- TRBD1 TRBJ1-2 TRBV2 CASSGQGTFGGYTF TGTGCCAGCAGTGGACAGGGGACCTTCGGTGGCTACACCTTC
- - TRBJ2-1 TRBV4-3 CASSQASPGWAYNEQFF TGCGCCAGCAGCCAAGCGTCCCCAGGGTGGGCCTACAATGAGCAGTTCTTC
few TRBD1 TRBJ1-1 TRBV4-3 CASSQYWTGGNTEAFF TGCGCCAGCAGCCAATACTGGACAGGGGGGAACACTGAAGCTTTCTTT
- - TRBJ1-2 TRBV4-1 CASSQDYNSVFDGYTF TGCGCCAGCAGCCAAGATTATAACAGTGTCTTCGATGGCTACACCTTC
- - TRBJ2-3 TRBV18 CASSRGDTDTQYF TGTGCCAGCTCACGCGGGGACACAGATACGCAGTATTTT
- - TRBJ1-1 TRBV12-5 CASGFGTDSRLNTEAFF TGTGCTAGTGGTTTTGGTACGGACTCCCGATTGAACACTGAAGCTTTCTTT
- - TRBJ2-7 TRBV29-1 CSVNESYEQYF TGCAGCGTTAACGAGTCCTACGAGCAGTACTTC
- TRBD2 TRBJ2-5 TRBV9 CASSVGGGGPSGETQYF TGTGCCAGCAGCGTAGGTGGGGGAGGGCCCTCAGGAGAGACCCAGTACTTC
- - TRBJ2-5 TRBV29-1 CSVEAVAQETQYF TGCAGCGTTGAAGCGGTAGCGCAAGAGACCCAGTACTTC
- - TRBJ2-1 TRBV30 CASRQKGEVNEQFF TGTGCCTCTCGACAGAAAGGTGAGGTCAATGAGCAGTTCTTC
- - TRBJ1-3 TRBV27 CASKLGAAGNTIYF TGTGCCAGCAAGCTGGGGGCAGCTGGAAACACCATATATTTT
once - TRBJ2-5 TRBV7-2 CASSLDREETQYF TGTGCCAGCAGCTTAGACAGAGAAGAGACCCAGTACTTC
- - TRBJ1-4 TRBV5-4 CASSSAPWSEKLFF TGTGCCAGCAGCTCGGCCCCATGGAGTGAAAAACTGTTTTTT
- - TRBJ2-1 TRBV18 CASSPLSGSYNEQFF TGTGCCAGCTCACCTTTGTCGGGTTCATACAATGAGCAGTTCTTC
- - TRBJ2-1 TRBV19 CASSPGRQRDEQFF TGTGCCAGTAGCCCCGGGAGACAGCGCGATGAGCAGTTCTTC
- TRBD2 TRBJ2-7 TRBV27 CATSSGATSYEQYF TGTGCCACCAGTAGCGGGGCCACCTCCTACGAGCAGTACTTC
- - TRBJ1-1 TRBV29-1 CSVEDPNGETEAFF TGCAGCGTTGAAGATCCAAACGGGGAAACTGAAGCTTTCTTT
- TRBD2 TRBJ2-6 TRBV5-3 CARSLEAGGRSGANVLTF TGTGCCAGAAGCTTGGAAGCGGGGGGGCGGTCTGGGGCCAACGTCCTGACTTTC
- - TRBJ1-2 TRBV29-1 CSVGTNYGYTF TGCAGCGTTGGGACAAACTATGGCTACACCTTC